The 25 T cell receptor beta chains below all came from one sample that was sequenced in a study of cytomegalovirus exposure and HLA in healthy donors (dated by TCRdb to 2016 to 2017). The library came from the immunoSEQ multiplex PCR assay. The multiplex PCR relied on a mix of 60 forward primers for TCR Vbeta segments and 13 reverse primers for TCR Jbeta segments. This immuneACCESS table, as held by TCRdb, lists in-frame sequences with V and J called but not all clones. Of the missing ones, under half trace to an unresolved V gene in checked studies; the others have no known cause. This sample comprises about 120,000 clones, 65% to 85% of them detected only once. In total, the top ten clones hold roughly 3% of the sample. Sequencing was carried out using PBMCs. The receptors derive from a woman aged 40 to 50 in good health and CMV-seropositive.

CDR3 coding DNA: TGTGCCAGCTCACCCAGGCAGGGCCCCTACGAGCAGTACTTC. Its translation: CASSPRQGPYEQYF. This chain uses TRBV18 with TRBJ2-7; a weak D match, TRBD1 (5 bases). This CDR3 has 14 residues. The germline V gene encodes CDR1 KGHSH and CDR2 LQKENI. The V gene lost 3 bases and the J gene lost 2 bases, with 11 bases spanning the gap.

This clone showed up just once. The chain joins TRBV7-8 to TRBJ2-7; TRBD2 agrees at 7 bases. Germline loops: CDR1 SGHVS, CDR2 FQNEAQ. V lost 5 bases and J lost 3; bases outside the gene matches: 7. CDR3 length equals 14 residues. This chain's CDR3 is CASSGAGANYEQYF. In DNA form, the CDR3 reads TGTGCCAGCAGCGGGGCGGGAGCGAACTACGAGCAGTACTTC.

V usage is TRBV28 and J usage is TRBJ1-5, with 12 bases that match TRBD1. Germline CDR1 MDHEN, CDR2 SYDVKM. The CDR3 length is 19 residues. The V gene end was trimmed by 7 bases and the J gene end by 1 base; junction bases not matched to a gene: 14. The CDR3 reads CASTSYGTGGAGSNQPQHF. For the CDR3, the DNA is TGTGCCAGCACTTCCTACGGGACAGGGGGCGCGGGAAGCAATCAGCCCCAGCATTTT.

In this sample, this clone turned up a few times. The rearrangement links TRBV29-1 to TRBJ2-1; 15 nucleotides match TRBD2. Trimming at V came to 6 bases and at J to 7 bases, leaving 4 bases not matched to a gene. Germline-derived CDR1 and CDR2 are SQVTM and ANQGSEA. The CDR3 is made up of 14 amino acids. For the CDR3, the DNA is TGCAGCGTCTCCGGGACTAGCGGGAGGAATGAGCAGTTCTTC. Protein: CSVSGTSGRNEQFF.

The V call is TRBV9, the J call TRBJ2-3, with a possible D match to TRBD1 (5 bases). This CDR3 comprises 15 residues. Germline lookup yields CDR1 SGDLS and CDR2 YYNGEE. V was pared by 0 bases and J by 4 bases, with 12 bases between. The chain's CDR3 is CASSVGGYGADTQYF. The CDR3 nucleotides are TGTGCCAGCAGCGTAGGGGGCTACGGCGCAGATACGCAGTATTTT.

This rearrangement joins TRBV7-2 to TRBJ2-3; 8 bases map to TRBD1. This CDR3 spans 17 amino acids. Germline V lookup: CDR1 SGHTA, CDR2 FQGNSA. The J segment lost 4 bases and the V segment lost 1 base, leaving 10 bases of the junction unmatched. Here the CDR3 reads CASSLGFIQGASDTQYF. DNA for the CDR3: TGTGCCAGCAGCTTAGGGTTTATTCAGGGGGCCTCAGATACGCAGTATTTT. The whole variable domain, filled in from reference TRBV7-2 and TRBJ2-3, reads GAGVSQSPSNKVTEKGKDVELRCDPISGHTALYWYRQSLGQGLEFLIYFQGNSAPDKSGLPSDRFSAERTGGSVSTLTIQRTQQEDSAVYLCASSLGFIQGASDTQYFGPGTRLTVL.

In this sample, this clone turned up a few times. The chain links TRBV14 to TRBJ1-6; 8 bases line up with TRBD1. The J segment lost 0 bases and the V segment lost 1 base, leaving 8 bases of the junction unmatched. Germline V lookup: CDR1 SGHDN, CDR2 FVKESK. The CDR3 length is 19 residues. The chain's CDR3 is CASSQGWQGASSYNSPLHF. In nucleotides, the CDR3 is TGTGCCAGCAGCCAAGGGTGGCAGGGGGCGAGCTCCTATAATTCACCCCTCCACTTT. Based on the CDR3 plus reference TRBV14 and TRBJ1-6, the full variable domain is EAGVTQFPSHSVIEKGQTVTLRCDPISGHDNLYWYRRVMGKEIKFLLHFVKESKQDESGMPNNRFLAERTGGTYSTLKVQPAELEDSGVYFCASSQGWQGASSYNSPLHFGNGTRLTVT.

The chain employs TRBV12-5 and TRBJ1-1; D possibly corresponds to TRBD1 (5 bases). The CDR3 is 12 residues long. V was shortened by 2 bases and J by 7 bases, with 8 bases between the two germline ends. Germline assignment: CDR1 LGHNT and CDR2 FRNRAP. The CDR3 protein is CASGLNGGEAFF. The CDR3 bases are TGTGCTAGTGGTTTGAACGGGGGTGAAGCTTTCTTT.

The chain employs TRBV5-1 and TRBJ2-7; 7 nucleotides agree with TRBD1. Germline V gives CDR1 SGHRS, CDR2 YFSETQ. V gave up 7 bases and J gave up 3 bases; unmatched junction bases: 7. The CDR3 sequence is 13 residues long. The CDR3 loop reads CASRDRDDYEQYF. CDR3 coding DNA: TGCGCCAGCCGAGACAGGGATGACTACGAGCAGTACTTC.

The genes are TRBV19 and TRBJ1-2; D possibly corresponds to TRBD1 (6 bases). CDR3 length: 14 amino acids. V was pared by 5 bases and J by 4 bases, with 14 bases between. CDR1 and CDR2 (germline): LNHDA, SQIVND (reference sequence). The CDR3 DNA follows: TGTGCCAGTAGTCGTCGGACAGAGACCTATGGCTACACCTTC. Translated: CASSRRTETYGYTF. The whole variable domain, filled in from reference TRBV19 and TRBJ1-2, reads DGGITQSPKYLFRKEGQNVTLSCEQNLNHDAMYWYRQDPGQGLRLIYYSQIVNDFQKGDIAEGYSVSREKKESFPLTVTSAQKNPTAFYLCASSRRTETYGYTFGSGTRLTVV.

This chain links TRBV7-8 with TRBJ1-1; perhaps TRBD1 as D (6 bases). The CDR3 is 15 amino acids. The ends were cut back, 1 base at V and 6 bases at J, with 15 bases in the middle. Germline CDR1 and CDR2: SGHVS and FQNEAQ. The CDR3 loop is CASSLVNAAGAEAFF. CDR3 DNA sequence: TGTGCCAGCAGCTTAGTCAACGCGGCAGGGGCTGAAGCTTTCTTT.

The J gene is TRBJ2-2, the V gene TRBV27; possible D gene TRBD2, 5 bases. Germline V gene sequence: CDR1 MNHEY, CDR2 SMNVEV (reference sequence). The CDR3 runs 13 residues. The V end was cut by 7 bases, the J end by 4 bases, with 10 bases between. The chain's CDR3 is CASISGLTGELFF. The CDR3 region has the DNA TGTGCCAGCATCTCAGGACTCACCGGGGAGCTGTTTTTT.

The rearrangement joins TRBV25-1 to TRBJ2-1, with D unresolved. This CDR3 is built from 12 residues. Germline assignment: CDR1 MGHDK and CDR2 SYGVNS. Between the trimmed V and J ends, which lost 3 bases and 8 bases, there was a span of 8 bases. Here the CDR3 DNA reads TGTGCCAGCAGTGACCTCCGGGATGAGCAGTTCTTC. Amino acid sequence: CASSDLRDEQFF.

CDR3 coding DNA: TGCGCCAGCAGTCCCCCGGAGACTGGGGCCAACGTCCTGACTTTC. This encodes CASSPPETGANVLTF. The rearrangement joins TRBV5-1 to TRBJ2-6; D not certain. Germline-derived CDR1 and CDR2 are SGHRS and YFSETQ. The germline V and J ends were trimmed by 5 bases and 2 bases, with 11 bases remaining between them. The CDR3 loop spans 15 amino acids.

This chain joins TRBV7-2 and TRBJ2-3, with D possibly matching TRBD2 (5 bases). The CDR3 has 14 amino acids. CDR1 and CDR2 from the germline V gene are SGHTA and FQGNSA. Trimming left V 1 base short and J 4 bases short, with 9 bases between. The CDR3: CASSLGLEADTQYF. CDR3 nucleotide sequence: TGTGCCAGCAGCTTAGGACTGGAGGCAGATACGCAGTATTTT.

This clone showed up just a few times. The CDR3 loop is CASSMMSVTSTDTQYF. In nucleotides, the CDR3 is TGTGCCAGTAGTATGATGAGCGTTACTAGCACAGATACGCAGTATTTT. The rearrangement uses TRBV19 and TRBJ2-3, with D unresolved. The germline V gene has CDR1 LNHDA and CDR2 SQIVND (reference sequence). Deletions cut 3 bases from V and 0 bases from J, with 13 bases between. The CDR3 has 16 amino acids. Together with reference TRBV19 and TRBJ2-3, the CDR3 gives the full variable domain: DGGITQSPKYLFRKEGQNVTLSCEQNLNHDAMYWYRQDPGQGLRLIYYSQIVNDFQKGDIAEGYSVSREKKESFPLTVTSAQKNPTAFYLCASSMMSVTSTDTQYFGPGTRLTVL.

The chain has TRBV10-3 and TRBJ2-1; 11 bases map to TRBD2. The germline CDR1 and CDR2 sequences are ENHRY and SYGVKD. V lost 10 bases and J lost 8; bases outside the gene matches: 7. This CDR3 spans 13 amino acids. CDR3 sequence: CATLAGGLDEQFF. In nucleotides, the CDR3 is TGTGCCACCCTAGCGGGAGGTTTGGATGAGCAGTTCTTC.

About this clone: Germline is not matched at one junction end, which may reflect a read error. CDR3 region: CASSPGTGGYEQYF. CDR3 coding DNA: TGTGCCAGTTCACCAGGGACAGGGGGCTACGAGCAGTACTTC. V and J are TRBV18 and TRBJ2-7; TRBD1 agrees at 11 bases. The CDR3 is 14 residues long. Germline V gene lookup returns CDR1 KGHSH and CDR2 LQKENI.

This chain connects TRBV25-1 to TRBJ2-7; D gene unclear. This CDR3 has 15 amino acids. The V end was cut by 1 base, the J end by 4 bases, with 14 bases between. Per the germline V gene, CDR1 is MGHDK and CDR2 is SYGVNS. The CDR3 DNA follows: TGTGCCAGCAGTGAATCACTAAAAGTACCATACGAGCAGTACTTC. The encoded protein is CASSESLKVPYEQYF.

V gene TRBV27 combines with J gene TRBJ1-1; D gene unclear. V lost 3 bases and J lost 1, with 6 bases in between. This CDR3 contains 13 residues. The V gene's germline CDR1 is MNHEY and CDR2 SMNVEV (reference sequence). The CDR3 coding sequence is TGTGCCAGCAGTTTGCGTGGGAACACTGAAGCTTTCTTT. Translated: CASSLRGNTEAFF.

The rearrangement joins TRBV4-3 to TRBJ2-2, with 8 bases matching TRBD2. This CDR3 contains 17 residues. J was trimmed by 4 bases and V by 6 bases; bases with no gene match: 13. Germline V gene sequence: CDR1 LGHNA, CDR2 YSLEER. CDR3 bases: TGCGCCAGCAGGCTTAACGGGTCGGGAGGGGGCACCGGGGAGCTGTTTTTT. It yields the protein CASRLNGSGGGTGELFF.

The CDR3 loop reads CASSLGGGSYEQYF. CDR3 DNA: TGTGCCAGCAGCTTAGGGGGGGGCTCCTACGAGCAGTACTTC. This chain joins TRBV7-6 and TRBJ2-7; 7 positions agree with TRBD2. The ends lost 1 base at V and 0 bases at J; junction bases unmatched: 0. There are 14 residues in the CDR3. Per germline, CDR1 SGHVS and CDR2 FNYEAQ.

The chain is built from TRBV6-5 and TRBJ2-2; 9 bases line up with TRBD1. V gave up 6 bases and J gave up 4 bases; unmatched junction bases: 3. Germline V CDR1 and CDR2: MNHEY, SVGAGI. CDR3 length: 14 residues. CDR3 sequence (DNA): TGTGCCAGCAGCCCGACAGGGGGCACCGGGGAGCTGTTTTTT. This gives the protein CASSPTGGTGELFF.

V usage is TRBV7-9 and J usage is TRBJ2-7, with D hard to call. The CDR3 is 13 amino acids. The V gene's germline CDR1 is SEHNR and CDR2 FQNEAQ (reference sequence). The ends were cut back, 8 bases at V and 1 base at J, with 12 bases in the middle. In nucleotides, the CDR3 is TGTGCCAGCTCCGAACAGCTATCCTACGAGCAGTACTTC. It encodes CASSEQLSYEQYF.

This clone was recorded once. The J gene is TRBJ2-1, the V gene TRBV30; D call uncertain. Germline V gene lookup returns CDR1 GTSNPN and CDR2 SVGIG (reference sequence). This CDR3 spans 14 amino acids. V dropped 2 bases and J dropped 9 bases, with 17 bases sitting between them. CDR3: CAWSPTLSNLEQFF. The CDR3, as DNA: TGTGCCTGGAGTCCCACCCTTAGTAACCTTGAGCAGTTCTTC.